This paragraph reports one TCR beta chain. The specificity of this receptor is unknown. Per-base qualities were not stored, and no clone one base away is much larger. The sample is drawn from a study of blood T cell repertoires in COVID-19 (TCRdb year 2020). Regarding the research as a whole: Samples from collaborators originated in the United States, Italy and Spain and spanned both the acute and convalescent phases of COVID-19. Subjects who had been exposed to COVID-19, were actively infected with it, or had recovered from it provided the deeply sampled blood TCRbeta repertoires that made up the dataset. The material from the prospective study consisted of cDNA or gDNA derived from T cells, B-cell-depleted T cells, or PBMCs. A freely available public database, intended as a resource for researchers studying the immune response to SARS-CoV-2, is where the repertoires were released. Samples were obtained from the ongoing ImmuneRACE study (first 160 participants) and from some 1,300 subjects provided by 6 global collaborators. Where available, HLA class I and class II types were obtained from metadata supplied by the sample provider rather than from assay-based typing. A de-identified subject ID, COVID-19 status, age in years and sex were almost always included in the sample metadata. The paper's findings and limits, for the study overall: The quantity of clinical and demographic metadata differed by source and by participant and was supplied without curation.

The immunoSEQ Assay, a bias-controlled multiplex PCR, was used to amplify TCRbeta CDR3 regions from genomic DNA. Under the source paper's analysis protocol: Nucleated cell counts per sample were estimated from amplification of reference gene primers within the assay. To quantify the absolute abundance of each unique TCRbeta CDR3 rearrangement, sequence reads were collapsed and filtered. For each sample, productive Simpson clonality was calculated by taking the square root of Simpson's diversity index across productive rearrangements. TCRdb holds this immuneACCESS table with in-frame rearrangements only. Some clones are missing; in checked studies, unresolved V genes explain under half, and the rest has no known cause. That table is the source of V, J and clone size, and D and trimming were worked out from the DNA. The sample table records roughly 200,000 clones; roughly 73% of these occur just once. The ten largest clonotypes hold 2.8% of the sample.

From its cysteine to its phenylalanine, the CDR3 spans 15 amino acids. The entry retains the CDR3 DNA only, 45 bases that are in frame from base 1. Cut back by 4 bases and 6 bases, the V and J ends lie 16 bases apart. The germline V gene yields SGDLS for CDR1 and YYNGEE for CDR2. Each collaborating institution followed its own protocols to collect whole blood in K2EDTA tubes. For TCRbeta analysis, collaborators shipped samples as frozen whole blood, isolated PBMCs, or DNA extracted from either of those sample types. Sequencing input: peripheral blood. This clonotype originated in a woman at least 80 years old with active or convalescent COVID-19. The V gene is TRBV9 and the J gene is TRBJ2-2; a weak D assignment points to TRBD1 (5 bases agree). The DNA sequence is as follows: TGTGCCAGCAGCCACACCCCAGGGATAGCCGGGGAGCTGTTTTTT. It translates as CASSHTPGIAGELFF.